Below, one T cell receptor (beta chain) is given with its context. This sample was included in a study of shared clonotypes between healthy human individuals. Trimming took 4 bases from V and 6 from J, leaving 17 bases between them. Germline V gene lookup returns CDR1 SGDLS and CDR2 YYNGEE. This CDR3 spans 14 amino acids. Profiled with immunoSEQ multiplex PCR; TCRdb holds only in-frame clones, not every one. The data contain over 850,000 clones, more than 75% of them singletons. This TCR came from a man aged 18 to 29 in good health. Some clones in this sample may be carry-over from other donors' samples. Sequencing used memory CD4+ T cells from PBMCs. Regarding subset: CD45RA-negative fraction. The V gene is TRBV9, the J gene TRBJ2-7; a weak D match, TRBD2 (6 bases). CDR3 nucleotide sequence: TGTGCCAGCAGCCCCGGGACCTGGGGACTCGAGCAGTACTTC. Its protein product is CASSPGTWGLEQYF. Based on the CDR3 plus reference TRBV9 and TRBJ2-7, the full variable domain is DSGVTQTPKHLITATGQRVTLRCSPRSGDLSVYWYQQSLDQGLQFLIQYYNGEERAKGNILERFSAQQFPDLHSELNLSSLELGDSALYFCASSPGTWGLEQYFGPGTRLTVT.